This T cell receptor (beta chain) was captured in a study of PD-1 blockade in classical Hodgkin lymphoma. Whole-study findings and limits: Initiation of nivolumab under 1 year after ASCT led to exclusion of patients. Complete responders possessed baseline diversity comparable to newly diagnosed patients. Differences between repertoires have undefined causes, possibly disease activity or prior therapy.

Libraries were prepared by immunoSEQ multiplex PCR; TCRdb keeps only in-frame clonotypes and omits some of them. This sample has about 20,000 clones, with 70% to 85% found just once. Trimming stripped 3 bases from V and 3 bases from J, with 9 bases between. This CDR3 spans 14 amino acids. Germline lookup yields CDR1 SGHVS and CDR2 FQNEAQ. A word on this clone: Its antigen is not identified.

Time point in this sample: cycle 4 day 1 (C4D1), after more than 5 weeks of nivolumab. Each patient experienced a relapse that followed autologous stem cell transplantation, and brentuximab vedotin exposure varied. Best responses fell into complete response, partial response or progressive disease. This clonotype was obtained from a human donor with classical Hodgkin lymphoma. This specimen was peripheral blood mononuclear cells (PBMCs), taken before the fourth cycle of nivolumab. This chain connects TRBV7-8 to TRBJ1-5; D not resolved. CDR3 protein: CASSLAGNNQPQHF. The CDR3 DNA follows: TGTGCCAGCAGCTTGGCAGGAAACAATCAGCCCCAGCATTTT.